Listed here are 14 T cell receptor beta chains from one sample, sequenced in a study of HIV-infected children after antiretroviral therapy interruption. Regarding treatment: PENTA 11 planned treatment interruption arm or continuous ART arm. Unique molecular identifiers were included in an RNA-based 3' RACE TCR library. One entry per CDR3 protein, called by TCRdb with MiXCR from the 3' RACE reads. The table has 90,000 or so distinct CDR3 sequences, 6.9% seen once. This sample comprised CD45RA+ CD4+ T cells from PBMCs, pooled from several time points, obtained from a donor given antiretroviral therapy, either interrupted or continuous. Subset given: naive CD4+ CD45RA+ CD45RO- T cells. These TCRs come from a pool of human donors with HIV.

The rearrangement joins TRBV5-1 to TRBJ2-1, with D maybe TRBD2 (5 bases). Germline CDR1 and CDR2: SGHRS and YFSETQ. Trimming took 4 bases from V and 5 from J, leaving 13 bases between them. The length of the CDR3 is 14 residues. Here the CDR3 reads CASSVGSANNEQFF. Here the CDR3 DNA reads TGCGCCAGCAGCGTAGGGAGTGCTAACAATGAGCAGTTCTTC.

This clonotype was seen at least ten times. V and J are TRBV30 and TRBJ1-1; 12 bases agree with TRBD1. The germline CDR1 and CDR2 sequences are GTSNPN and SVGIG (reference sequence). The CDR3 has 15 amino acids. V was clipped by 0 bases and J by 3 bases; unmatched bases: 2. CDR3 in DNA: TGTGCCTGGAGTGTAGGGACAGGGGGCTACACTGAAGCTTTCTTT. Translating it yields CAWSVGTGGYTEAFF.

This clonotype has at least ten counts. The chain combines TRBV20-1 with TRBJ2-4, with TRBD1 identical over 8 bases. This CDR3 is 18 amino acids long. J gave up 2 bases and V 0 bases, and 12 bases lay outside the gene matches. Germline CDR1 is DFQATT and CDR2 is SNEGSKA (reference sequence). CDR3 sequence (DNA): TGCAGTGCTAGAGATGGGGCAGGGGGCGGTTTGACCAAAAACATTCAGTACTTC. Translating it yields CSARDGAGGGLTKNIQYF.

In its sample, this clonotype was seen many times. The chain employs TRBV20-1 and TRBJ2-3; 11 bases line up with TRBD2. Per germline, CDR1 DFQATT and CDR2 SNEGSKA (reference sequence). J lost 7 bases, V lost 5 bases, and 11 bases had no gene match. CDR3 size: 15 residues. The CDR3 nucleotides are TGCAGTGCTCCTGACATAGCGGGGGGGCCGAATACGCAGTATTTT. This codes for CSAPDIAGGPNTQYF.

At least ten counts were recorded for this clonotype. The chain recombines TRBV29-1 with TRBJ1-1; no definite D call. Germline lookup yields CDR1 SQVTM and CDR2 ANQGSEA. The length of the CDR3 is 13 residues. V was pared by 1 base and J by 3 bases, with 9 bases between. The CDR3 coding sequence is TGCAGCGTTGAAGGCTCTACGGACACTGAAGCTTTCTTT. Translating it yields CSVEGSTDTEAFF.

To note about this clonotype: This may be a read error, as it is one base from a much larger clone. The CDR3 sequence: CASRASGAHREQFF. CDR3 in DNA: TGTGCCAGCAGGGCTAGCGGGGCGCATCGGGAGCAGTTCTTC. The chain joins TRBV5-6 to TRBJ2-1; TRBD2 matches 9 bases. The CDR3 runs to 14 residues. Germline CDR1 reads SGHDT; CDR2 reads YYEEEE. The V and J ends lost 5 bases and 10 bases, in that order; junction bases with no gene match: 10.

This clonotype was seen repeatedly, ten times or more. The rearrangement uses TRBV6-1 and TRBJ1-2, with a weak D call TRBD1 (5 bases). The CDR3 has 17 amino acids. Between the trimmed V and J ends, which lost 3 bases and 4 bases, there was a span of 21 bases. Germline CDR1 is MNHNS and CDR2 is SASEGT. The CDR3 coding sequence is TGTGCCAGCAGTGAGGCTAGAACTGCAAGGGGATTCTATGGCTACACCTTC. The encoded protein is CASSEARTARGFYGYTF.

This clonotype was seen many times. The chain couples TRBV13 to TRBJ2-3, with D perhaps TRBD1 (6 bases). The CDR3 runs to 19 residues. V gave up 2 bases and J gave up 1 base, with 22 bases separating them. Germline values: CDR1 PRHDT, CDR2 FYEKMQ (reference sequence). CDR3 region: CASSLTQGNTMGGTDTQYF. The CDR3 DNA is TGTGCCAGCAGCTTAACCCAGGGGAATACGATGGGAGGCACAGATACGCAGTATTTT.

V usage is TRBV2 and J usage is TRBJ2-2; no reliable D call. There are 14 residues in the CDR3. Trimming removed 7 bases from V and 3 bases from J, with 12 bases in between. Germline V lookup: CDR1 SNHLY, CDR2 FYNNEI. The CDR3 loop reads CASTQRQYTGELFF. The DNA of the CDR3 is TGTGCCAGCACCCAGAGGCAGTACACCGGGGAGCTGTTTTTT.

This clonotype occurred a few times. The chain joins TRBV20-1 to TRBJ2-4, with 9 bases aligning to TRBD2. Germline CDR1 reads DFQATT; CDR2 reads SNEGSKA (reference sequence). CDR3 length equals 15 residues. V gave up 5 bases and J gave up 1 base; unmatched junction bases: 6. This CDR3 reads CSAAGGGLAKNIQYF. Here the CDR3 DNA reads TGCAGTGCTGCGGGGGGGGGGCTGGCCAAAAACATTCAGTACTTC.

This clonotype was detected a few times. V and J are TRBV27 and TRBJ2-3; 11 bases fit TRBD2. Germline trimming cut 5 bases from V and 0 bases from J; bases unmatched to any gene: 7. The germline V gene encodes CDR1 MNHEY and CDR2 SMNVEV (reference sequence). The CDR3 runs to 17 residues. The CDR3 loop is CASSRLAGISSTDTQYF. The DNA of the CDR3 is TGTGCCAGCAGTAGACTAGCGGGGATATCTAGCACAGATACGCAGTATTTT.

This clonotype was seen repeatedly, ten times or more. The genes are TRBV10-2 and TRBJ2-7, with TRBD1 matching over 11 bases. The germline CDR1 and CDR2 sequences are WSHSY and SAAADI. The CDR3 is 15 residues long. V lost 3 bases, J lost 3 bases, and 4 bases stayed unmatched. The chain's CDR3 is CASSESDRGHYEQYF. DNA for the CDR3: TGCGCCAGCAGTGAATCGGACAGGGGGCACTACGAGCAGTACTTC.

Many counts were recorded for this clonotype. The junction departs from the called germline gene at one end, perhaps through a read error. V and J are TRBV12-3 or TRBV12-4 and TRBJ2-1; TRBD2 agrees at 8 bases. The CDR3 is made up of 15 amino acids. For the CDR3, the DNA is TGTGCCAGCAGGTTAGGTACTAGCGGTAACAATGAGCAGTTCTTC. Translated: CASRLGTSGNNEQFF.

This clonotype occurred many times. The chain recombines TRBV11-2 with TRBJ1-2; possibly TRBD1 for D (6 bases). Germline assignment: CDR1 SGHAT and CDR2 FQNNGV. The CDR3 loop spans 14 amino acids. The V end lost 5 bases, the J end lost 8 bases, and 18 bases lay between the germline ends. The DNA of the CDR3 is TGTGCCAGCAGCATGACGGGTCCGACAGGCGGCTACACCTTC. Translated, it gives CASSMTGPTGGYTF.